This TCR beta chain emerged from a study of CD8 T cells in ankylosing spondylitis. TCRdb re-analysed the 5' RACE reads in MiXCR, keeping a single row per CDR3 protein. The data hold around 220,000 distinct CDR3 sequences, with 15% to 20% observed a single time. On this clonotype itself: Its antigen is not identified.

V dropped 4 bases and J dropped 3; count of bases not matched to a gene: 12. Germline V gives CDR1 MNHEY, CDR2 SMNVEV (reference sequence). CDR3 length: 16 residues. Study outcomes and limitations: Apparently characteristic of ankylosing spondylitis blood was a TCR beta motif (roughly 8 highly homologous variants).

This clonotype was obtained from a male donor with ankylosing spondylitis. The chain links TRBV27 to TRBJ2-7; TRBD1 aligns across 7 bases. Sequencing was carried out using blood, either unsorted or a sorted T cell fraction (not recorded which). The CDR3 is CASSSGTGVLVYEQYF. The CDR3 DNA reads as TGTGCCAGCAGTTCAGGAACAGGGGTCCTCGTCTACGAGCAGTACTTC.